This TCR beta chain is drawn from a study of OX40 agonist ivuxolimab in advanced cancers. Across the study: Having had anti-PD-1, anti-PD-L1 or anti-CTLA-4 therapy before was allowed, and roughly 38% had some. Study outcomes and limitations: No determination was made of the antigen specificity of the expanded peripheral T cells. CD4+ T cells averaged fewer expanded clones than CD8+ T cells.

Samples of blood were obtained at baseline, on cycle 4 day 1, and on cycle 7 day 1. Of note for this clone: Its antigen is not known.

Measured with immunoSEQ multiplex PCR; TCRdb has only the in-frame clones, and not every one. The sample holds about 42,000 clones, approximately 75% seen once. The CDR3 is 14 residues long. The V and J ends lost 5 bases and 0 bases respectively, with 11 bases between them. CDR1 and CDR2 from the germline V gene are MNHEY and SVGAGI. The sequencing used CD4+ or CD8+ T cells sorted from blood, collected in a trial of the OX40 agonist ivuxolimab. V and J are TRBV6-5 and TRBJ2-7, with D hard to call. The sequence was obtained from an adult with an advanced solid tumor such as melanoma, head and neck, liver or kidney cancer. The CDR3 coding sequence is TGTGCCAGCAGTGACCACAGCAGCTCCTACGAGCAGTACGTC. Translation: CASSDHSSSYEQYV.